The T cell receptor beta chain described here comes from a study of cytomegalovirus exposure and HLA in healthy donors (dated by TCRdb to the late 2010s). For context, the study as a whole: An earlier analysis of some 600 of the donors reported 250 to 350 Gb of sequence data and approximately 120 million unique TCR beta sequences obtained from about 170 million T cells. High-throughput TCR immunosequencing, statistical association of individual TCRs with disease status, and machine learning were combined to predict cytomegalovirus infection status. HLA typing included class I and class II loci at four-digit resolution. An early release that covered several hundred HLA-typed donors contained around 300 gigabases of sequencing data and tens of millions of unique TCR sequences. In a later analysis, previously published TCR beta repertoires from fewer than 750 donors were re-analyzed and high-resolution HLA genotyping was added so that TCR occurrence patterns could be studied. The genetic ancestry cluster associated with self-reported Caucasian donors included 81% of the 398 genotyped donors. On average, around 230,000 unique TCR beta nucleotide sequences were sequenced per donor among 398 genotyped donors of the cohort, with roughly 18% of those sequences being non-productive. Donor age, sex, ethnicity and CMV serostatus were collected together with the repertoire data. Every repertoire in the discovery cohort had been generated on one and the same sequencing platform. A later genetic analysis took genome-wide SNP genotypes for about three fifths of the 666 donors and used that subset as a discovery cohort. The study aimed to test whether cataloging public T cell receptors could reveal signatures of past pathogen exposure. The study profiled the T cell repertoires of hundreds of subjects by immunosequencing and related them to cytomegalovirus serostatus. Five DR-DQ haplotypes were handled as single units for association and clustering, since linkage in the cohort was strong. The number of typed donors differed by locus: 629-630 for A, B, C, DRB1 and DQB1; 500 to 550 for DQA1; 600 to 610 for DPA1; and some 430 for DPB1. Besides the first cohort of 666 subjects, a separate validation cohort made up of 95 to 150 different subjects was used. In an earlier analysis of around 540 of the donors, high-throughput TCR beta sequencing was used to judge whether each TCR beta V gene segment behaved as functional or pseudogenic. Rather than drawing on any new phenotypic data, the later analysis identified candidate immune exposures from TCR beta sequences and the way those sequences occurred across donors.

Library preparation used the immunoSEQ multiplex PCR assay. A mixture of 60 forward primers for TCR Vbeta segments and 13 reverse primers for TCR Jbeta segments was used in the multiplex PCR. The CDR3 region of rearranged TCR beta genes was amplified from genomic DNA by a multiplex PCR assay. The amplified TCR beta libraries were sequenced on the Illumina HiSeq System as 87-base-pair reads. Turning to the authors' computational methods: A later analysis counted about 80 million unique TCR beta chains across the 700 or so repertoires, and 9.5 million to 11 million of these chains were shared by at least two donors. To remove PCR and sequencing errors, raw reads were error-corrected and collapsed into unique sequences using a nearest-neighbor algorithm that merged closely related sequences. V, D and J gene segments were assigned by aligning CDR3 sequences to IMGT reference sequences. Each retained sequence needed at least a six-nucleotide match to both a V gene segment and a J gene segment. Rearrangements were called productive when the CDR3 lacked stop codons and stayed in frame with V and J; all others were non-productive. CDR3 was defined by IMGT convention, running from the second conserved V-encoded cysteine to the conserved J-encoded phenylalanine. The earlier analysis of approximately 590 of the donors excluded any sequence lacking an unambiguous match to a single V gene segment. An earlier analysis of several hundred of the donors called V segments functional above 56.7% productive rearrangements and segregating when the between-donor standard deviation exceeded 5%. A statistical classification framework was built for diagnosing cytomegalovirus status from the catalog of TCR beta chain sequences. V and J gene assignment, in a later analysis, came from comparing TCR nucleotide sequences with IMGT/GENE-DB human TR gene sequences. A later analysis assigned CDR3 sequences and most-parsimonious VDJ recombination scenarios with the TCRdist pipeline. In a later analysis, each TCR beta chain was defined by its CDR3 amino acid sequence together with its V-gene family, and reads lacking a unique V-gene family were excluded. In a later analysis, 500 to 700 highly shared, low-generation-probability nucleotide sequences were removed to address suspected cross-contamination and a sequencing artifact. For each public chain, a later analysis derived a clonal expansion index from normalized ranks of inferred template counts within each repertoire. In a later analysis, generation probabilities were computed with a VDJ recombination model fitted to out-of-frame rearrangements, and the resulting probabilities were checked against IGoR. A later analysis scored TCR-TCR, TCR-HLA and TCR-CMV co-occurrence with hypergeometric tests, applying a repertoire-size bias correction to TCR pairs. False discovery rates were estimated in a later analysis by permuting HLA or CMV assignments 20 times. In a later analysis, co-occurring TCRs were grouped using DBSCAN, and TCRdist sequence similarity was added for clustering within HLA-allele-positive subsets. Repertoires with fewer than 30,000 or more than 120,000 public chains, plus five repertoires with anomalous nucleotide sharing, were excluded from co-occurrence clustering. In TCRdb, the immuneACCESS table is reduced to in-frame sequences with V and J assigned. These tables do not hold every clone; where another copy was compared, an unresolved V gene accounts for under half, and the others remain unexplained. D and trimming come from the DNA, and the V and J calls and clone size come from that table. The sample has 100,000 to 150,000 clones on record, approximately 69% of them singletons. The ten largest account for more than 3.5% of the sample.

This clone is a singleton in its sample. It has no known antigen specificity. No base-level quality is on record; no much larger clone is a single base apart. Summary of the overall study and its limitations: Presence/absence analyses assumed roughly uniform sequencing depth across donors, an assumption that may not hold. A later analysis found that TCR association rates varied across HLA loci, with DRB1 alleles showing the most associated TCRs and HLA-C alleles the fewest. In a later genetic analysis, fewer N-insertions in productive TCRs were reported among donors in an Asian-associated ancestry cluster than the 666-donor mean. The classifier was reported to diagnose cytomegalovirus status with high specificity and sensitivity in both the original cohort and the validation cohort. The authors suggested that the approach could potentially be generalized to other disease states and immunological phenotypes. A further reported finding was that TCR beta sequences accurately predicted the HLA-A and HLA-B alleles for most subjects in the first cohort. At a false discovery rate of 0.05, a later analysis linked around 17,000 TCR beta sequences to specific HLA alleles. Correlated functional status among segregating V segments might be attributable to linkage disequilibrium, but an unknown experimental factor could not be ruled out. Most TCR sequences were observed very rarely across donors, whereas some public TCRs were present in many individuals. Because HLA typing was unavailable for some donors at each locus, only the typed subset was used in association tests. A later genetic analysis associated a missense DCLRE1C variant with V-gene and J-gene trimming of TCR beta chains, and an independent cohort replicated the association. In a later analysis, HLA-associated TCR beta chains showed more clonal expansion and lower generation probabilities than non-associated chains that were equally common. Broadly in line with IMGT annotations, most TCR beta V segments showed up in productive rearrangements about 87% or about 30% of the time in an earlier analysis of 587 of the donors. The earlier analysis of 450 to 700 of the donors excluded approximately 15 rarely observed V segments, including chromosome 9 orphons, because counts were too low. Some IMGT-functional V segments, including TRBV6-2 and TRBV6-3, could not be told apart with the 87-base-pair reads, so those segments were excluded. CMV serostatus was the only immune exposure information available for the cohort. The sequencing pipeline was judged likely to have produced a cluster of highly shared sequence variants as a technical artifact. In a later analysis, several top co-occurrence clusters were reported to appear linked to parvovirus B19, influenza, CMV and Epstein-Barr virus. A few of the identified cytomegalovirus-associated TCR beta chains were confirmed in vitro to be specific for cytomegalovirus antigens. The cohort was sequenced for TCR beta chains only, and without alpha or paired-chain data the features that could be detected were limited. Most CMV-associated TCR beta chains appeared to be HLA-restricted in a later analysis, and the HLA associations seemed to be driven largely by CMV exposure. The study listed 150 to 200 TCR beta chains as associated with cytomegalovirus. When HLA alleles, especially DR and DQ, strongly co-occurred, attributing TCR associations to individual alleles was difficult.

Relative to germline, V is 4 bases shorter and J is 2 bases shorter, with 19 bases between their ends. Including cysteine and phenylalanine, the CDR3 has 17 amino acids. The CDR3 DNA has 51 bases and is translated from base 1. From the germline V gene, CDR1 is MNHNS and CDR2 is SASEGT. The cohort consisted of 666 healthy bone marrow donors. Cohort members were all nominally healthy when sampled, although unrecorded immune exposures were likely present. The donor was CMV seropositive and was included in the group of 250 to 300 seropositive cohort members. Each donor provided a peripheral blood sample, and peripheral blood mononuclear cells were used for TCR beta sequencing. Genomic DNA was extracted from the blood cell samples with the Qiagen DNeasy Blood Extraction Kit.

The sample taken for sequencing was PBMCs. This clonotype was obtained from a man aged 40-49 years in good health and CMV-seropositive. The chain couples TRBV6-1 to TRBJ2-3; TRBD1 is a weak D gene call, 5 bases matching. The DNA sequence reads TGTGCCAGCAGTGCCCTAAGTGGCCCCAGGGCCACAGATACGCAGTATTTT. The encoded protein is CASSALSGPRATDTQYF.